Below, 14 T cell receptor beta chains from the same sample are listed, as sequenced in a study of tumor-infiltrating lymphocytes in primary liver carcinoma. Researchers drew blood RNA from unsorted whole blood and extracted germline DNA as well. Constant-region priming of about 0.5 ug total RNA yielded TCR beta cDNA. Amplification in three nested multiplex PCR rounds with slightly modified ARM-PCR gave rise to TCR beta libraries. In the first two PCR rounds, TRBV1-TRBV30 forward primers were paired with a C-beta reverse primer, and each round lasted nine to ten cycles. TCRdb reprocessed the multiplex PCR reads via MiXCR and lists one record per CDR3 protein. Of 310,000 or so distinct CDR3 sequences listed, approximately 65% are singletons. Material for sequencing was peripheral blood. The receptors come from a man aged 35 to 55 with primary liver carcinoma and hepatitis B virus infection.

Details on this clonotype: A read error may be the cause here, since a much bigger clone is one base away. V gene TRBV12-3 or TRBV12-4 combines with J gene TRBJ1-2; D gene unclear. The CDR3 covers 13 residues. Trimming pared 6 bases from V and 5 bases from J, leaving 13 bases between. CDR3 nucleotides: TGTGCCAGCAGCCTCCAAAAGGGATATGGCTACACCTTC. Amino acid sequence: CASSLQKGYGYTF.

As to this clonotype: Given a much more abundant clone one base away, this may be a read error. J is TRBJ1-1 and V is TRBV12-3 or TRBV12-4; D is uncertain. V dropped 5 bases and J dropped 0 bases, with 13 bases sitting between them. The CDR3 runs to 15 residues. CDR3 in amino acids: CASSGKRIMNTEAFF. The CDR3 region has the DNA TGTGCCAGCAGTGGGAAGAGAATCATGAACACTGAAGCTTTCTTT.

This clonotype appeared a single time. The junction differs from germline at one of its ends, possibly a read error. The chain links TRBV10-3 to TRBJ2-2, with TRBD2 matching 8 bases. Germline assignment: CDR1 ENHRY and CDR2 SYGVKD. The CDR3 runs to 14 residues. The CDR3 loop is CAIRAGANTGEPFF. The CDR3 DNA reads TGTGCCATCAGAGCGGGAGCGAACACCGGGGAGCCGTTTTTT.

To note about this clonotype: This may be a read error, as it is one base from a much larger clone. The chain recombines TRBV6-5 with TRBJ2-7; 15 bases agree with TRBD2. The length of the CDR3 is 16 residues. Germline lookup yields CDR1 MNHEY and CDR2 SVGAGI. V trimming: 7 bases; J trimming: 8 bases; junction bases outside the gene matches: 12. CDR3 coding DNA: TGTGCCAGCATCCCGGGACTAGCGGGAGGTTTTCTAAAGCAGTACTTC. Amino acid sequence: CASIPGLAGGFLKQYF.

The V call is TRBV11-2, the J call TRBJ2-7; D is ambiguous. Looked up from germline, CDR1 is SGHAT and CDR2 is FQNNGV. The length of the CDR3 is 13 residues. The CDR3 nucleotides read TGTGCAAGGAGCTCGTCGACATCCTACGAGCAGTACTTC. Its translation is CARSSSTSYEQYF.

Points on this clonotype: Germline is not matched at one junction end, which may reflect a read error. V is TRBV11-1 and J is TRBJ2-2; 10 bases map to TRBD2. The CDR3 contains 15 residues. The germline V gene has CDR1 SGHAT and CDR2 FQDESV (reference sequence). The CDR3 reads CASSLTSGNTGVLFF. The CDR3, as DNA: TGTGCCAGCAGCCTAACTAGCGGGAACACCGGGGTGCTGTTTTTT.

For this clonotype: A read error may produce the germline difference seen at one junction end. The CDR3 DNA follows: TGTGCCAGCAGCAACGGGCCCAGGGGGTCTGAGGCTTTCTTT. Translated, it gives CASSNGPRGSEAFF. The chain combines TRBV11-1 with TRBJ1-1, with TRBD1 matching 7 bases. Per germline, CDR1 SGHAT and CDR2 FQDESV (reference sequence). The CDR3 has 14 amino acids.

A remark on this clonotype: Just one base apart from a much larger clone, this may be a read error. The chain uses TRBV12-3 or TRBV12-4 and TRBJ1-2, with D unresolved. CDR3 length: 14 residues. CDR3 residues: CASSSSHLASGYAF. CDR3 DNA sequence: TGTGCCAGCAGTTCGTCCCACCTGGCGTCTGGCTACGCCTTC.

The rearrangement joins TRBV6-1 to TRBJ1-1; D ambiguous. The CDR3 loop spans 13 amino acids. Germline V gives CDR1 MNHNS, CDR2 SASEGT. V was trimmed by 8 bases and J by 14 bases, leaving 24 bases between them. The chain's CDR3 is CASGDVWNTEGFF. The CDR3 DNA sequence: TGTGCCAGCGGGGATGTCTGGAACACTGAAGGGTTCTTT.

A note on this clonotype: Its ends do not fully match the called genes, so a read error is possible. The V gene is TRBV6-5, the J gene TRBJ1-2; D is unclear. Per the germline V gene, CDR1 is MNHEY and CDR2 is SVGAGI. The CDR3 contains 12 residues. The CDR3 DNA reads as TGTGCCAGCAGTGCAGTATTCTATTGCTACACCTTC. Protein: CASSAVFYCYTF.

About this clonotype itself: A read error may explain this, as a much larger clone is one base away. The rearrangement uses TRBV10-3 and TRBJ1-2; D remains unclear. The V gene's germline CDR1 is ENHRY and CDR2 SYGVKD. The CDR3 contains 14 residues. V was cut by 6 bases and J by 8 bases, with 19 bases left in between. CDR3 sequence reads: CAIRKRNSQTGYTF. CDR3 nucleotides: TGTGCCATCAGAAAGCGGAACTCCCAGACCGGCTACACCTTC.

About this clonotype: A single base separates this from a much larger clone, so it may be a read error. The V and J genes are TRBV12-3 or TRBV12-4 and TRBJ2-2; D is possibly TRBD2 (7 bases). This CDR3 is built from 13 residues. The DNA for the CDR3 is TGTACCAGCGAGGGGGGGAACCCCGGGGAGCTGTTTTTT. Translated, it gives CTSEGGNPGELFF.

As to this clonotype: At one boundary the junction diverges from the germline segment, which might be a read error. The CDR3 nucleotides are TGTGCCAGCAGCTCGGACGCTCCACAAGAGACCCCGTACTTC. The encoded protein is CASSSDAPQETPYF. The V and J genes are TRBV11-2 and TRBJ2-5; D not certain. This CDR3 is built from 14 residues. Germline V CDR1 and CDR2: SGHAT, FQNNGV.

This chain uses TRBV28 with TRBJ1-3; D ambiguous. Germline V lookup: CDR1 MDHEN, CDR2 SYDVKM. The length of the CDR3 is 15 residues. V was trimmed by 4 bases and J by 0 bases, leaving 10 bases between them. CDR3 bases: TGTGCCAGCAGTTCCCCCCGGCGCTCTGGAAACACCATATATTTT. As protein: CASSSPRRSGNTIYF. Filled out from reference TRBV28 and TRBJ1-3, the complete variable domain reads DVKVTQSSRYLVKRTGEKVFLECVQDMDHENMFWYRQDPGLGLRLIYFSYDVKMKEKGDIPEGYSVSREKKERFSLILESASTNQTSMYLCASSSPRRSGNTIYFGEGSWLTVV.